This TCR beta chain was found in a study of blood T cell repertoires in COVID-19 (dated by TCRdb to 2020 to 2021). Some background on the complete study: Samples from collaborators originated in the United States, Italy and Spain and spanned both the acute and convalescent phases of COVID-19. The prospective study material was composed of cDNA or gDNA derived from T cells, B-cell-depleted T cells, or PBMCs. The dataset comprised deeply sampled blood TCRbeta repertoires from subjects exposed to, actively infected with, or recovered from COVID-19. A freely available public database, intended as a resource for researchers studying the immune response to SARS-CoV-2, is where the repertoires were released. Samples came from the ongoing ImmuneRACE study (first 160 participants) plus 1,254 subjects from 6 global collaborators. Nearly every sample came with metadata listing a de-identified subject ID, COVID-19 status, age in years and sex. HLA class I and class II types, where available, came from metadata supplied by the sample provider rather than from assay-based typing. General findings and caveats noted by the study authors: The quantity of clinical and demographic metadata differed by source and by participant and was supplied without curation.

The immunoSEQ Assay, a bias-controlled multiplex PCR, was used to amplify TCRbeta CDR3 regions from genomic DNA. Processing in the source paper ran as follows. Nucleated cell counts per sample were estimated from amplification of reference gene primers within the assay. To quantify the absolute abundance of each unique TCRbeta CDR3 rearrangement, sequence reads were collapsed and filtered. For each sample, productive Simpson clonality was calculated by taking the square root of Simpson's diversity index across productive rearrangements. TCRdb obtained this table from immuneACCESS and retained in-frame rearrangements with V and J assigned. These tables miss some clones; where compared with another copy, unresolved V genes account for less than half of the shortfall, and the remainder is unexplained. V, J and clone size are those of that table, while D and trimming were read from the DNA. For this sample there are 40,000 to 50,000 clones; approximately 83% appear just once. Of the sample, 35% to 55% is held by the ten largest clones.

Comments on this clone: The target of this receptor is not known. The record has no base qualities; no much larger clone is one base away.

Collaborating institutions collected whole blood in K2EDTA tubes following their own protocols. Collaborator samples were shipped for TCRbeta analysis as frozen whole blood, isolated PBMCs, or DNA extracted from either sample type. The origin of this receptor is an elderly woman with acute or convalescent COVID-19. Sequences were obtained from peripheral blood.

Here the CDR3 is given as CASSPVNSNTEAFF. The DNA sequence follows: TGTGCCAGCTCACCGGTTAACAGTAACACTGAAGCTTTCTTT. The rearranged chain carries TRBV18 and TRBJ1-1; the D gene assignment is ambiguous. The CDR3 spans 14 residues, from the cysteine through the phenylalanine. Only CDR3 DNA is held: 42 bases, read in frame from base 1. Looking up the germline V gene yields CDR1 KGHSH and CDR2 LQKENI. Trimming takes 3 bases from V and 2 bases from J, and the germline ends sit 10 bases apart.